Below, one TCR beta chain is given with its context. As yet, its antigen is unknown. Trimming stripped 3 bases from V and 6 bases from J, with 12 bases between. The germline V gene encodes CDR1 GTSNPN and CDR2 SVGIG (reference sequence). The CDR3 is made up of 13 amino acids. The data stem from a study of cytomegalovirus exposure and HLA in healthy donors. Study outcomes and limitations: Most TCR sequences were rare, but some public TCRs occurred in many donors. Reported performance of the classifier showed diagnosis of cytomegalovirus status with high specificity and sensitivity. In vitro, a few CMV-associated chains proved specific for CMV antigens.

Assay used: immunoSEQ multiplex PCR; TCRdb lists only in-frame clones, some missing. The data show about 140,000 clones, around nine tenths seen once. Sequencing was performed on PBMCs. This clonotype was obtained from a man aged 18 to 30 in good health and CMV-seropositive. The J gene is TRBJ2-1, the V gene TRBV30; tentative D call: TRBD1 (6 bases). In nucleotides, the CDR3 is TGTGCCTGGAGGGACAGTCGACTCAATGAGCAGTTCTTC. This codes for CAWRDSRLNEQFF.